Shown below are 16 T cell receptor beta chains from a single sample sequenced in a study of cytomegalovirus exposure and HLA in healthy donors. PCR primers comprised 60 Vbeta and 13 Jbeta primers. Profiling relied on immunoSEQ multiplex PCR, and the TCRdb table lists in-frame clones only, not all of them. The data hold hundreds of thousands of clones, with around 80% observed a single time. The sequenced material came from PBMCs. The receptors were sampled from a woman aged 55-70 years in good health and CMV-seropositive.

The chain recombines TRBV5-4 with TRBJ2-5; the match to TRBD2 covers 7 bases. The better agreement between TRBJ2-7 and the DNA end casts doubt on the J call. The CDR3 loop spans 15 amino acids. From germline, CDR1 is SGHNT and CDR2 YYREEE (reference sequence). Written as DNA, the CDR3 is TGTGCCAGCAGCTTGGCCCAGCGGGGCTCCTACGAGCAGTACTTC. It specifies CASSLAQRGSYEQYF.

The rearrangement uses TRBV5-5 and TRBJ1-4; D may be TRBD1 (5 bases). V was pared by 4 bases and J by 5 bases, with 12 bases between. Germline V gene data show CDR1 as SGHKS and CDR2 as YYEKEE (reference sequence). This CDR3 comprises 14 residues. CDR3 sequence reads: CASSIGTGNEKLFF. CDR3 nucleotide sequence: TGTGCCAGCAGCATCGGGACTGGGAATGAAAAACTGTTTTTT. Variable domain in full (rest from reference TRBV5-5 and TRBJ1-4): DAGVTQSPTHLIKTRGQQVTLRCSPISGHKSVSWYQQVLGQGPQFIFQYYEKEERGRGNFPDRFSARQFPNYSSELNVNALLLGDSALYLCASSIGTGNEKLFFGSGTQLSVL.

CDR3 protein: CASKGGGIEAFF. The CDR3 coding sequence is TGTGCCTCGAAGGGAGGGGGGATTGAAGCTTTCTTT. This chain links TRBV19 with TRBJ1-1, with D possibly being TRBD1 (6 bases). This CDR3 region has 12 residues. V gave up 11 bases and J gave up 7 bases, with 17 bases separating them. Germline loops: CDR1 LNHDA, CDR2 SQIVND (reference sequence).

The V gene is TRBV6-4, the J gene TRBJ1-2, with 10 nucleotides matching TRBD1. After removal of 6 bases from V and 7 bases from J, the junction contained 14 bases not matched to a gene. From germline, CDR1 is MRHNA and CDR2 SNTAGT. CDR3 size: 16 residues. The CDR3 here is CASSVSPGTGVSGYTF. CDR3 DNA: TGTGCCAGCAGCGTATCTCCCGGGACAGGGGTATCTGGCTACACCTTC.

The chain carries TRBV21-1 and TRBJ2-4; the table names TRBD1, a call not compared with the DNA. TRBV21-1 is a known pseudogene. The CDR3 runs to 16 residues. The CDR3: CASNRGGTALKNIQYF. The CDR3 region has the DNA TGTGCCAGCAACCGAGGGGGGACAGCTCTCAAAAACATTCAGTACTTC.

The chain uses TRBV29-1 and TRBJ1-2, with unresolved D. Trimming stripped 6 bases from V and 4 bases from J, with 12 bases between. The germline V gene has CDR1 SQVTM and CDR2 ANQGSEA. This CDR3 spans 12 amino acids. The CDR3 region has the DNA TGCAGCGTGACCACCTGGGCCTATGGCTACACCTTC. Protein sequence: CSVTTWAYGYTF.

V and J are TRBV28 and TRBJ1-6, with D possibly TRBD1 on 6 matching bases. The germline V gene has CDR1 MDHEN and CDR2 SYDVKM. V was trimmed by 3 bases and J by 2 bases, leaving 14 bases between them. This CDR3 has 17 residues. The DNA for the CDR3 is TGTGCCAGCAGTTTCTCCACAGGGAGCCCCTATAATTCACCCCTCCACTTT. Translating it yields CASSFSTGSPYNSPLHF.

V gene TRBV19 combines with J gene TRBJ1-5; TRBD1 matches 8 bases. Trimming at V came to 5 bases and at J to 3 bases, leaving 3 bases not matched to a gene. Per germline, CDR1 LNHDA and CDR2 SQIVND (reference sequence). This CDR3 is 14 amino acids long. The CDR3 is CASSPTGDNQPQHF. CDR3 bases: TGTGCCAGTAGTCCGACAGGGGACAATCAGCCCCAGCATTTT.

The rearrangement uses TRBV5-1 and TRBJ2-1, with 7 bases fitting TRBD2. The CDR3 extends over 16 amino acids. Germline CDR1 is SGHRS and CDR2 is YFSETQ. J gave up 3 bases and V 3 bases, and 9 bases lay outside the gene matches. The CDR3 region is CASSWGGDSRYNEQFF. The CDR3 nucleotides read TGCGCCAGCAGCTGGGGGGGGGACTCCCGCTACAATGAGCAGTTCTTC.

This clone was observed once. The V gene is TRBV9, the J gene TRBJ2-6; D may be TRBD2 (7 bases). The CDR3 runs 17 residues. Between the trimmed V and J ends, which lost 0 bases and 0 bases, there was a span of 10 bases. CDR1 SGDLS and CDR2 YYNGEE come from the germline V gene. CDR3 sequence (DNA): TGTGCCAGCAGCGTAGGAGGGGGGGTCTCTGGGGCCAACGTCCTGACTTTC. This translates into CASSVGGGVSGANVLTF.

V usage is TRBV4-3 and J usage is TRBJ1-2; TRBD1 might be the D (5 bases). Germline values: CDR1 LGHNA, CDR2 YSLEER. CDR3 length: 15 residues. Trimming took off 0 bases at V and 7 bases at J, with 15 bases between the two ends. CDR3 region: CASSQDWGRVGGYTF. CDR3 bases: TGCGCCAGCAGCCAAGATTGGGGCCGAGTAGGTGGCTACACCTTC.

The gene calls are TRBV27 and TRBJ2-7; a possible D gene is TRBD2 (5 bases). Germline V lookup: CDR1 MNHEY, CDR2 SMNVEV (reference sequence). Deletions cut 2 bases from V and 6 bases from J, with 23 bases between. CDR3 length: 17 amino acids. CDR3 sequence: CASSLVPSAPGSGEQYF. The CDR3 DNA is TGTGCCAGCAGTTTAGTCCCCAGTGCTCCGGGGTCGGGCGAGCAGTACTTC.

This clone was recorded only once. V gene TRBV28 combines with J gene TRBJ2-7; 9 nucleotides agree with TRBD1. In germline, CDR1 is MDHEN, CDR2 SYDVKM. The V and J ends lost 5 bases and 9 bases, in that order; junction bases with no gene match: 14. This CDR3 is 15 amino acids long. The CDR3 sequence: CASSPPIRGQGSQYF. The CDR3 DNA reads as TGTGCCAGCAGTCCACCTATTCGGGGACAGGGTTCGCAGTACTTC.

The chain joins TRBV6-1 to TRBJ1-2; D unclear. The CDR3 is 14 residues long. Germline V gene data show CDR1 as MNHNS and CDR2 as SASEGT. Trimming shortened V by 1 base and J by 2 bases, and 8 bases separated the two germline ends. In DNA, the CDR3 is TGTGCCAGCAGTGAAGTGTCTTTAAACTATGGCTACACCTTC. It yields the protein CASSEVSLNYGYTF.

The chain uses TRBV4-1 and TRBJ2-3, with no clear D. This CDR3 has 17 amino acids. Germline assignment: CDR1 MGHRA and CDR2 YSYEKL. Trimming took off 0 bases at V and 0 bases at J, with 13 bases between the two ends. The CDR3 is CASSQDGRRPSTDTQYF. The CDR3, as DNA: TGCGCCAGCAGCCAAGATGGGCGAAGACCTAGCACAGATACGCAGTATTTT.

The V gene is TRBV5-1, the J gene TRBJ2-7; TRBD1 is a possible D gene (5 bases). Germline values: CDR1 SGHRS, CDR2 YFSETQ. CDR3 length: 17 amino acids. Deletions cut 0 bases from V and 4 bases from J, with 20 bases between. The CDR3 DNA reads TGCGCCAGCAGCTTGGGGCCGTCCACAGGCTTACGTTACGAGCAGTACTTC. Its translation: CASSLGPSTGLRYEQYF.